This T cell receptor beta chain stems from a study of identical twins. Regarding the study as a whole: Carriage of fewer insertions was seen in abundant cord blood beta clonotypes, whereas memory repertoires showed none. Alpha sequences that were out-of-frame and twin-shared showed an excess of low generation probability. Beta out-of-frame sequences displayed a weaker excess of sharing between twins.

Comments on this clonotype: The antigen is unknown.

CDR1 is LGHNA and CDR2 is YNFKEQ in the germline V gene. The CDR3 loop spans 18 amino acids. Trimming took 1 base from V and 4 from J; bases not matched to a gene: 13. After template switching added a universal primer site, the resulting cDNA carried unique molecular identifiers. TCRdb re-derived calls from the 5' RACE reads in MiXCR, one entry per CDR3 protein. The sample lists some 1,700,000 distinct CDR3 sequences, about 30% seen once, with roughly 0.3% in the top ten. The rearrangement uses TRBV4-2 and TRBJ2-1, with 7 nucleotides matching TRBD2. Specimen: cord blood. This sequence was found in a newborn girl in good health. Here the CDR3 DNA reads TGTGCCAGCAGCCAAGTTCGTGATGACGGGAGGCGTTACAATGAGCAGTTCTTC. Translated, it gives CASSQVRDDGRRYNEQFF.